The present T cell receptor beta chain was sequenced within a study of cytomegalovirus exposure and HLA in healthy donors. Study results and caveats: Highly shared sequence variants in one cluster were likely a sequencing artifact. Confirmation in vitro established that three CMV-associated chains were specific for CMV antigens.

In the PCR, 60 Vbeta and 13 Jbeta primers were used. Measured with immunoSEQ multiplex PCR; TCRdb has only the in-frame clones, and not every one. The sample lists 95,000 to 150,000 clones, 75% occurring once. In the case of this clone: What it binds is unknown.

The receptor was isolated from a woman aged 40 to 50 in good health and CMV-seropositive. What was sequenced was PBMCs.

The CDR3: CASSQEAGQRGSGELFF. As DNA, the CDR3 is TGTGCCAGCAGCCAAGAAGCAGGCCAGCGGGGGTCCGGGGAGCTGTTTTTT. This rearrangement joins TRBV4-2 to TRBJ2-2; 8 nucleotides align to TRBD2. The CDR3 is 17 amino acids. CDR1 and CDR2 (germline): LGHNA, YNFKEQ. V gave up 0 bases and J gave up 6 bases; unmatched junction bases: 9.